This TCR beta chain originates from a study of T cell changes during pregnancy in multiple sclerosis. Measured with immunoSEQ multiplex PCR; TCRdb has only the in-frame clones, and not every one. The repertoire holds tens of thousands of clones, with around 92% as singletons. The sequence was collected from a female donor with multiple sclerosis, enrolled in a pregnancy study. The sample was CD4+ T cells from peripheral blood mononuclear cells, taken after pregnancy.

The CDR3 DNA reads TGTGCCAGCAGGCCTGCCAGGGGGGGAAACACCATATATTTT. Translated, it gives CASRPARGGNTIYF. V is TRBV9 and J is TRBJ1-3, with TRBD1 matching over 7 bases. CDR1 is SGDLS and CDR2 is YYNGEE in the germline V gene. There are 14 residues in the CDR3. Germline trimming cut 5 bases from V and 4 bases from J; bases unmatched to any gene: 6.